This entry lists 11 T cell receptor beta chains sequenced from one sample in a study of CD8 T cells in ankylosing spondylitis. In TCRdb, the 5' RACE reads were re-called with MiXCR into one record per CDR3 protein. The sample contains roughly 180,000 distinct CDR3 sequences, about 9.9% of which appear only once. The sample consisted of blood, either unsorted or a sorted T cell fraction (not recorded which). The receptor set was obtained from a male donor with ankylosing spondylitis or in good health (not recorded which).

In this sample, this clonotype turned up a few times. The V gene is TRBV6-6, the J gene TRBJ2-7; D unclear. The V and J ends lost 5 bases and 6 bases respectively, with 17 bases between them. This CDR3 comprises 14 residues. Germline V gene lookup returns CDR1 MNHNY and CDR2 SVGAGI (reference sequence). For the CDR3, the DNA is TGTGCCAGCAGTCCCCTGGCTGGGCCTGGCGAGCAGTACTTC. This translates into CASSPLAGPGEQYF.

The table lists this clonotype with a few counts. The chain carries TRBV7-9 and TRBJ2-3, with D possibly matching TRBD2 (5 bases). V dropped 5 bases and J dropped 1 base, with 13 bases sitting between them. This CDR3 region has 15 residues. Per germline, CDR1 SEHNR and CDR2 FQNEAQ (reference sequence). As DNA, the CDR3 is TGTGCCAGCAGCCCCAATCCAGCGGGCACAGATACGCAGTATTTT. It codes for CASSPNPAGTDTQYF.

A remark on this clonotype: At one end, the junction sequence differs from germline, possibly due to a read error. V usage is TRBV7-2 and J usage is TRBJ2-1, with 10 bases fitting TRBD1. CDR1 and CDR2 (germline): SGHTA, FQGNSA. The CDR3 is made up of 15 amino acids. CDR3 amino acids: CSSSLTGTGANEQFF. CDR3 sequence (DNA): TGTTCCAGCAGCTTAACCGGGACAGGGGCGAATGAGCAGTTCTTC.

This clonotype was detected many times. The genes are TRBV21-1 and TRBJ1-5. TRBV21-1 is given as a pseudogene. The CDR3 extends over 15 amino acids. The CDR3, as DNA: TGTGCCAGCAGCAAGCTCGGCTATAGCAATCAGCCCCAGCATTTT. Protein sequence: CASSKLGYSNQPQHF.

This clonotype was observed many times. The rearrangement uses TRBV5-1 and TRBJ1-1; 7 bases fit TRBD1. CDR1 SGHRS and CDR2 YFSETQ come from the germline V gene. V gave up 0 bases and J gave up 7 bases; unmatched junction bases: 6. The CDR3 runs to 14 residues. CDR3 DNA: TGCGCCAGCAGCTTGGAGGGGGCGGGGGATGAAGCTTTCTTT. It encodes CASSLEGAGDEAFF.

This clonotype was counted at least ten times. The chain is built from TRBV24-1 and TRBJ2-3; unclear D gene. The V gene lost 3 bases and the J gene lost 0 bases, with 9 bases spanning the gap. Germline V CDR1 and CDR2: KGHDR, SFDVKD. CDR3 length: 15 amino acids. The CDR3 here is CATSDPGVSTDTQYF. The CDR3 nucleotides read TGTGCCACCAGTGATCCAGGTGTGAGCACAGATACGCAGTATTTT.

In its sample, this clonotype was seen many times. This chain connects TRBV2 to TRBJ1-1; 7 bases fit TRBD1. Unmatched junction bases numbered 5, after V lost 4 bases and J lost 0 bases. The germline V gene encodes CDR1 SNHLY and CDR2 FYNNEI. The CDR3 is 15 amino acids. The DNA for the CDR3 is TGTGCCAGCAGTGGCGGACAGGCATTGAACACTGAAGCTTTCTTT. This sequence encodes CASSGGQALNTEAFF.

Only a few counts were recorded for this clonotype. The CDR3 spells CASSYLPGQGDNEQFF. The CDR3 nucleotides read TGCGCCAGCAGCTACCTACCGGGACAGGGGGACAATGAGCAGTTCTTC. The J gene is TRBJ2-1, the V gene TRBV5-1; 11 bases map to TRBD1. The CDR3 runs to 16 residues. The germline gives CDR1 SGHRS, CDR2 YFSETQ. V trimming: 3 bases; J trimming: 5 bases; junction bases outside the gene matches: 7.

This clonotype was recorded many times. The rearrangement links TRBV20-1 to TRBJ1-5; 9 bases map to TRBD1. V lost 3 bases to trimming and J lost 1 base; unmatched junction nucleotides: 4. From germline, CDR1 is DFQATT and CDR2 SNEGSKA (reference sequence). This CDR3 region has 15 residues. The CDR3 DNA is TGCAGTGCTAGGGACAGGGGAGTGAGCAATCAGCCCCAGCATTTT. Protein sequence: CSARDRGVSNQPQHF.

The gene calls are TRBV14 and TRBJ2-3; D is uncertain. The CDR3 covers 13 residues. Between the trimmed V and J ends, which lost 1 base and 2 bases, there was a span of 4 bases. Per germline, CDR1 SGHDN and CDR2 FVKESK. The CDR3 protein is CASSQANTDTQYF. The CDR3 region has the DNA TGTGCCAGCAGCCAAGCGAACACAGATACGCAGTATTTT.

This clonotype was seen a handful of times. The chain uses TRBV20-1 and TRBJ2-3; D is perhaps TRBD1 or TRBD2 (5 bases each). The V end was cut by 4 bases, the J end by 5 bases, with 16 bases between. Germline V gene data show CDR1 as DFQATT and CDR2 as SNEGSKA (reference sequence). The CDR3 length is 14 residues. The CDR3 here is CSATEPGRLDTQYF. The CDR3 DNA sequence: TGCAGTGCTACTGAACCGGGACGCCTAGATACGCAGTATTTT.